The clone carrying this T cell receptor (beta chain) was counted between two and nine times. Its antigen is unknown. Unique molecular identifiers had been added to the TCR beta cDNA libraries. Roughly 500,000 cDNA molecules were obtained per 1 to 10 million input T cells. TCRdb re-called the PCR reads through MiXCR, storing one row per CDR3 protein. The table includes about 170,000 distinct CDR3 sequences, over 25% detected once. The sample comes from a study of post-analysis software for immune sequencing data. Study summary: Progressive-relapsing, secondary progressive and relapsing-remitting multiple sclerosis were among the disease courses included.

Germline CDR1 is LGHNA and CDR2 is YNFKEQ. The germline V and J ends were trimmed by 1 base and 5 bases, with 8 bases remaining between them. The CDR3 consists of 14 residues. General observations from the study: There was significantly lower normalized Chao1 diversity in multiple sclerosis patients than in controls. When patients were compared with controls, about five TRBV segments were more frequent, TRBV5-6, TRBV5-1 and TRBV20-1 among them.

The material sequenced was blood. The V gene is TRBV4-2, the J gene TRBJ1-4; tentatively, D is TRBD1 (6 bases). This TCR was sampled from a girl between 5 and 17 years old with multiple sclerosis. The CDR3 DNA sequence: TGTGCCAGCAGCCAAGTAAGGGGGAATGAAAAACTGTTTTTT. This encodes CASSQVRGNEKLFF.